The source of this TCR beta chain is a study of human T cells and chemical hapten exposure. Documented time point: healthy volunteer bleed at 6 weeks. The total RNA was obtained from whole blood that was not fractionated. V trimming: 4 bases; J trimming: 3 bases; junction bases outside the gene matches: 8. This CDR3 spans 16 amino acids. It was the library that attached unique molecular identifiers to individual cDNA molecules. Original handling: Sampled TCR counts reached a median of roughly 100,000 per sample, with values ranging from roughly 20,000 to 700,000. TCRdb reanalysed the RACE reads using MiXCR and keeps one entry per CDR3 protein. These V and J calls are TCRdb output, not the study's own analysis. The table includes some 78,000 distinct CDR3 sequences, approximately 8% detected once.

The chain recombines TRBV12-3 or TRBV12-4 with TRBJ2-3; 9 nucleotides agree with TRBD1. The receptor was derived from a male donor in good health. Some clones in this sample may be carry-over from other donors' samples. Sequencing input: whole blood. Here the CDR3 DNA reads TGTGCCAGCAGTTCCCTCGGGACAGGGACGACAGATACGCAGTATTTT. Translation gives CASSSLGTGTTDTQYF.